Sequencing of this T cell receptor (beta chain) was carried out in a study of OX40 agonist ivuxolimab in advanced cancers. The wider study: Prior anti-PD-1, anti-PD-L1 or anti-CTLA-4 therapy was allowed; less than 45% had some. Study results and limitations: CD8+ T cells averaged more expanded clones than CD4+. Partial responders at 0.1-3.0 mg/kg had among the lowest clonal expansion.

V gave up 0 bases and J gave up 3 bases; unmatched junction bases: 0. CDR3 length equals 14 residues. CDR1 is MGHRA, CDR2 YSYEKL, per germline. As regards this clone: Its antigen is not identified.

Produced via immunoSEQ multiplex PCR; TCRdb's table is partial and in-frame only. The profile shows 70,000 to 85,000 clones, roughly 87% of them singletons. The material sequenced was CD4+ or CD8+ T cells sorted from blood, taken in a trial of the OX40 agonist ivuxolimab. This TCR was sampled from an adult with an advanced solid tumor such as melanoma, head and neck, liver or kidney cancer. The V call is TRBV4-1, the J call TRBJ1-2; 8 nucleotides match TRBD1. The CDR3 sequence: CASSQEDRDYGYTF. The CDR3 DNA reads TGCGCCAGCAGCCAAGAGGACAGGGACTATGGCTACACCTTC.